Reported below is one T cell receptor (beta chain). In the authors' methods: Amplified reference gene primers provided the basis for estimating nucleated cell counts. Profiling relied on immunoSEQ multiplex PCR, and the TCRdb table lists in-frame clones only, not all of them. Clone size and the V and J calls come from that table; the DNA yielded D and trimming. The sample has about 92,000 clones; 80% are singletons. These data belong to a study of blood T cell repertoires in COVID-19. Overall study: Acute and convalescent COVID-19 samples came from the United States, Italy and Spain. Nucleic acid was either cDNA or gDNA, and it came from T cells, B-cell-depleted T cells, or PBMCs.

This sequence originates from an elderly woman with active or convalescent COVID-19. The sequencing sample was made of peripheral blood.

The CDR3 DNA is TGTGCCACCAGCGGAAACAGGGTGTCCGGGGAGCTGTTTTTT. Amino acids: CATSGNRVSGELFF. The chain has TRBV15 and TRBJ2-2; the D gene is possibly TRBD1 (6 bases). Between the trimmed V and J ends, which lost 5 bases and 6 bases, there was a span of 13 bases. Germline V gene sequence: CDR1 LNHNV, CDR2 YYDKDF (reference sequence). CDR3 length: 14 residues.